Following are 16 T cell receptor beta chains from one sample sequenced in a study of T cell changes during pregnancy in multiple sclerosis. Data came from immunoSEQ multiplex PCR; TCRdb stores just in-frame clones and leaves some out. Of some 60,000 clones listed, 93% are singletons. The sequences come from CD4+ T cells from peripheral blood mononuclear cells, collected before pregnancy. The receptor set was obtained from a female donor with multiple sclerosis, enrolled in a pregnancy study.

The DNA of the CDR3 is TGTGCCAGCACCCCGAAGGGGGCTGGGGCCAACGTCCTGACTTTC. This sequence encodes CASTPKGAGANVLTF. This chain connects TRBV7-9 to TRBJ2-6; D is possibly TRBD1 (6 bases). Trimming stripped 7 bases from V and 2 bases from J, with 12 bases between. This CDR3 is built from 15 residues. Germline CDR1 is SEHNR and CDR2 is FQNEAQ (reference sequence).

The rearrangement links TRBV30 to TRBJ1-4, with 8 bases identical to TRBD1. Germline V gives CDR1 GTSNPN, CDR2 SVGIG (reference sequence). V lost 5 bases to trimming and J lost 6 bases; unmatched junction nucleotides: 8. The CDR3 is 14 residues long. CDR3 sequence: CAWGTGGRDEKLFF. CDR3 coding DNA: TGTGCCTGGGGAACAGGGGGAAGGGATGAAAAACTGTTTTTT.

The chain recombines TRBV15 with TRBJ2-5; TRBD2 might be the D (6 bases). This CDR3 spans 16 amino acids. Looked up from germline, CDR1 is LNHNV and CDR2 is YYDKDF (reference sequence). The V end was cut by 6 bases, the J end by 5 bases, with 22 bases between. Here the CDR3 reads CATRPNLGGAEETQYF. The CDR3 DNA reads TGTGCCACCAGGCCTAACCTCGGCGGGGCGGAGGAGACCCAGTACTTC.

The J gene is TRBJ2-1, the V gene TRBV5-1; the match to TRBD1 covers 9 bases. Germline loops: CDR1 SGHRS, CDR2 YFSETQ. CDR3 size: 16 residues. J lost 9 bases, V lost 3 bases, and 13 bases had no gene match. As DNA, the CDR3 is TGCGCCAGCAGCTCCAAACAGGGGGCGTTTGGCGGTGAGCAGTTCTTC. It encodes CASSSKQGAFGGEQFF. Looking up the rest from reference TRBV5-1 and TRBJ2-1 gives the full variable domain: KAGVTQTPRYLIKTRGQQVTLSCSPISGHRSVSWYQQTPGQGLQFLFEYFSETQRNKGNFPGRFSGRQFSNSRSEMNVSTLELGDSALYLCASSSKQGAFGGEQFFGPGTRLTVL.

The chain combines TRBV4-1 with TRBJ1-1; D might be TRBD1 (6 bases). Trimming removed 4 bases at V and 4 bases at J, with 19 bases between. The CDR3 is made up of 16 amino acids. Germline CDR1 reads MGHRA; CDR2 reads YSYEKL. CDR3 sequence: CASSLRTAGVVTEAFF. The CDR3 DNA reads TGCGCCAGCAGCCTTCGGACCGCAGGGGTGGTCACTGAAGCTTTCTTT.

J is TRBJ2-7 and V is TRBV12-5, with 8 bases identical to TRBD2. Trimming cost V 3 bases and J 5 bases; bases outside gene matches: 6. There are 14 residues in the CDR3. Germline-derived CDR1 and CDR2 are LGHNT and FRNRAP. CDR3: CASGLAGVINEQYF. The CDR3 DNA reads TGTGCTAGTGGTTTAGCGGGAGTCATCAACGAGCAGTACTTC.

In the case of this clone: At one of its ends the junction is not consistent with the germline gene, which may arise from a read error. Here the CDR3 reads CASSKTGRETQYF. In nucleotides, the CDR3 is TGTGCTAGCAGCAAAACAGGGAGAGAGACCCAGTACTTC. The genes are TRBV7-7 and TRBJ2-5; maybe TRBD1 (6 bases). This CDR3 region has 13 residues. Germline V gene lookup returns CDR1 SSHAT and CDR2 FNYEAQ (reference sequence).

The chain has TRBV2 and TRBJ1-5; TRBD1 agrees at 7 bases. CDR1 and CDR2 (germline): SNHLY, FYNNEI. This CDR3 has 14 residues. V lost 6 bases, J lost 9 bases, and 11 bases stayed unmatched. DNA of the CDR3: TGTGCCAGCAGCGCCTCGACAGGGTGGGGGCCCCAGCATTTT. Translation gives CASSASTGWGPQHF.

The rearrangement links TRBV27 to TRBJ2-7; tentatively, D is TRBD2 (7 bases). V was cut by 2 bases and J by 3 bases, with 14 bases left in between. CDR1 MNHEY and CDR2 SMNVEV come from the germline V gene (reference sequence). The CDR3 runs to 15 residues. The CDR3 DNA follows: TGTGCCAGCAGTTTAAAGGGGGGGTCCTTCTACGAGCAGTACTTC. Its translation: CASSLKGGSFYEQYF.

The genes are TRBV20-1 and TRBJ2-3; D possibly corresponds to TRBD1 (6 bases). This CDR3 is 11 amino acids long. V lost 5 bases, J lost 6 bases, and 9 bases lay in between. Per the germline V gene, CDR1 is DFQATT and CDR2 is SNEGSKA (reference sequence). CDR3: CSAETGDTQYF. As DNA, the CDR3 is TGCAGTGCTGAAACAGGGGATACGCAGTATTTT.

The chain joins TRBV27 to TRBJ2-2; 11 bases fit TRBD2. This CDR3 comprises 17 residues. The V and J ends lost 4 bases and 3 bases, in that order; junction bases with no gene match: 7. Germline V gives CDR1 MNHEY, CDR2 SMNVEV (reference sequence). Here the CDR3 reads CASSSGLAEFHTGELFF. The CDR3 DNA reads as TGTGCCAGCAGTTCGGGACTAGCGGAGTTTCACACCGGGGAGCTGTTTTTT.

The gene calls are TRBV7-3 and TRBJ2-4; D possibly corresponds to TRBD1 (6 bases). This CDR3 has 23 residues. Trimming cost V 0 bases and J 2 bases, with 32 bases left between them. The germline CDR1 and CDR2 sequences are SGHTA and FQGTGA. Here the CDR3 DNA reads TGTGCCAGCAGCTTAACCGGGACATTTAACGTCCGGGACGAAAGAAGGACCAAAAACATTCAGTACTTC. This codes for CASSLTGTFNVRDERRTKNIQYF.

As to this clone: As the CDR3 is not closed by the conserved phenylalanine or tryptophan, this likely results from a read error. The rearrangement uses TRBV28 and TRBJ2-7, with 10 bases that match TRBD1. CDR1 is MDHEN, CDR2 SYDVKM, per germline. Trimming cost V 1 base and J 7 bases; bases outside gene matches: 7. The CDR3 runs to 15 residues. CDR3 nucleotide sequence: TGTGCCAGCAGTTTATCCGGGACAGGGGTTTTAGAGCAGTACCTC. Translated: CASSLSGTGVLEQYL.

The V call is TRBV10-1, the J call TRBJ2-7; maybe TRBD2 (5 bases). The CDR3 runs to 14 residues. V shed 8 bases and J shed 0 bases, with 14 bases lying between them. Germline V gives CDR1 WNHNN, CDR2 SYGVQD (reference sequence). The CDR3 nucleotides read TGCGCCAGCCCTGATAAGCGGCACTCCTACGAGCAGTACTTC. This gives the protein CASPDKRHSYEQYF.

The CDR3 coding sequence is TGTGCCAGCAGCTCTAGCGGGAGATGGTCGGCCGAGCAGTACTTC. This encodes CASSSSGRWSAEQYF. The J gene is TRBJ2-7, the V gene TRBV7-3, with TRBD2 identical over 10 bases. J gave up 6 bases and V 4 bases, and 9 bases lay outside the gene matches. The CDR3 spans 15 residues. Germline CDR1 reads SGHTA; CDR2 reads FQGTGA.

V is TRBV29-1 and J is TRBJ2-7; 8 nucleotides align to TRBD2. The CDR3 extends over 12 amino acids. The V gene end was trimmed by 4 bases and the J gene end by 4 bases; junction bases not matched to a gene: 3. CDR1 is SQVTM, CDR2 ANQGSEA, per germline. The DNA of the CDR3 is TGCAGCGTTGGTAGCGGGATTTACGAGCAGTACTTC. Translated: CSVGSGIYEQYF.